The T cell receptor (beta chain) under discussion was sequenced for a study of vaccination and CD4 T cells after COVID-19. Study as a whole: Post-vaccine sampling followed dose two by a median 72 days (range 14 to 241). The authors used overlapping spike peptides from SARS-CoV-2, HCoV-NL63, HCoV-OC43 and HCoV-229E to stimulate cells.

Treatment reported: roughly nine-day PBMC culture with coronavirus spike peptide pools or control peptides (ViraFEST assay). Positive tests by PCR, dated March to December 2020, predated US Alpha, Beta and Delta variants. Every well contained approximately 2.1 million PBMCs, which were grown with approximately 9.6 IU/ml IL-2 and around 9.5 ug/ml peptide pools. Only a few counts were recorded for this clonotype. Its antigen is not identified. Sequence data for DNA of cultured CD4+ T cells were generated by the Oncomine TCR Beta short-read assay. TCRdb fed the PCR reads into MiXCR, producing one record per CDR3 protein. The sample lists roughly 4,900 distinct CDR3 sequences, over 25% occurring once. V trimming: 3 bases; J trimming: 0 bases; junction bases outside the gene matches: 8. The CDR3 runs 17 residues. From germline, CDR1 is SGHVS and CDR2 FNYEAQ.

Sequences were obtained from CD4+ T cells from blood, cultured in vitro. The chain couples TRBV7-6 to TRBJ2-5, with 9 bases lining up with TRBD2. This TCR was sampled from a human donor who had recovered from COVID-19. CDR3 in DNA: TGTGCCAGCAGCTTCAGCGGCCTAGCGGGGTACCAAGAGACCCAGTACTTC. The encoded protein is CASSFSGLAGYQETQYF.